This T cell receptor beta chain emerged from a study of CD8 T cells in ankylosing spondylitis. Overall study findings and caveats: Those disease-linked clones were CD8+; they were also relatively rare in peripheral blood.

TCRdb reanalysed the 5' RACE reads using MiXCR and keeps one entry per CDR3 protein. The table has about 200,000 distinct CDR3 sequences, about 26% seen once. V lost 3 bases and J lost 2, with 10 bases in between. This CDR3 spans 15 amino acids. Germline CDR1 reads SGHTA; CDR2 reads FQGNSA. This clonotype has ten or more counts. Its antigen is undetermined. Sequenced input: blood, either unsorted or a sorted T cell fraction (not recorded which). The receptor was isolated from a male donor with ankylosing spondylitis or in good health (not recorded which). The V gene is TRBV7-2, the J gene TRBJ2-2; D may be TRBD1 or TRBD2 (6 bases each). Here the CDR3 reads CASSLGGQNTGELFF. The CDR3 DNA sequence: TGTGCCAGCAGCTTGGGGGGACAAAACACCGGGGAGCTGTTTTTT.